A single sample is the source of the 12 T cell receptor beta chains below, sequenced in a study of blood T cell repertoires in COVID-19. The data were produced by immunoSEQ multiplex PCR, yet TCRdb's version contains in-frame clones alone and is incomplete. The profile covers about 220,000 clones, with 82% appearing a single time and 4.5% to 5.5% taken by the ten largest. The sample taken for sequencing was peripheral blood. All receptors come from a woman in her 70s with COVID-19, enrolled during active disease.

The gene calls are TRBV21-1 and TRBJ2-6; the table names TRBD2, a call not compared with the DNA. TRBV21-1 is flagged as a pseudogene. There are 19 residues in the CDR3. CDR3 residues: CASSKGRGAGSSGANVLTF. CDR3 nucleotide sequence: TGTGCCAGCAGCAAAGGTCGAGGGGCGGGAAGCTCTGGGGCCAACGTCCTGACTTTC.

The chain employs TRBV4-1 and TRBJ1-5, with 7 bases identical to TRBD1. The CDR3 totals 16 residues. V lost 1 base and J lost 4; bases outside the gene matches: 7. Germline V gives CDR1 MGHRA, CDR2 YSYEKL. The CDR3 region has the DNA TGCGCCAGCAGCCAAGGGGGTATGACAGGGAATCAGCCCCAGCATTTT. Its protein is CASSQGGMTGNQPQHF.

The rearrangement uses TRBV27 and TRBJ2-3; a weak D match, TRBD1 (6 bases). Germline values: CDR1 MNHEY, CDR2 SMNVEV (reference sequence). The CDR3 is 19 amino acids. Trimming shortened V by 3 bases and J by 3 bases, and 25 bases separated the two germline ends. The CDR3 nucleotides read TGTGCCAGCAGTTTCCACTCCTCCGGGACACAAGAGGGGACAGATACGCAGTATTTT. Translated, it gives CASSFHSSGTQEGTDTQYF.

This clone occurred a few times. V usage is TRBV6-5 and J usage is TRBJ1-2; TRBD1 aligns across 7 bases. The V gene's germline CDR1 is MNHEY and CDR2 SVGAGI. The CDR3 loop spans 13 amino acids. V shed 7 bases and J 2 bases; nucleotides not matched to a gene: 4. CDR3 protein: CASTLDRNYGYTF. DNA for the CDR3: TGTGCCAGCACCCTGGACAGGAACTATGGCTACACCTTC.

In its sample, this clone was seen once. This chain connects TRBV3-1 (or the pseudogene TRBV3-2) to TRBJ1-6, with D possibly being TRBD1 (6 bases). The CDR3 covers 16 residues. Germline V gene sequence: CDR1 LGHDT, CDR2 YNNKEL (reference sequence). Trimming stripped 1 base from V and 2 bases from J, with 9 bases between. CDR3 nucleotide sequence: TGTGCCAGCAGCCAAGCATGGACAGCCTATAATTCACCCCTCCACTTT. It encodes CASSQAWTAYNSPLHF.

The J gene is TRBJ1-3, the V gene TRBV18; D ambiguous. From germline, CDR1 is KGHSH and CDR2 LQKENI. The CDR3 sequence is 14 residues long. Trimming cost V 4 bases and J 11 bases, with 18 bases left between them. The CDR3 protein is CASSLLNEPSAIYF. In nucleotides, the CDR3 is TGTGCCAGCTCACTATTGAACGAGCCAAGCGCCATATATTTT.

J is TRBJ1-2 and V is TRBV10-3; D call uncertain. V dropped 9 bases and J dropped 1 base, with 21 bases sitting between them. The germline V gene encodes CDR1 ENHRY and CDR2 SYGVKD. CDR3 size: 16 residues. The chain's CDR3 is CAMADRRTGINYGYTF. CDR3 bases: TGTGCCATGGCCGACCGACGGACGGGAATTAACTATGGCTACACCTTC.

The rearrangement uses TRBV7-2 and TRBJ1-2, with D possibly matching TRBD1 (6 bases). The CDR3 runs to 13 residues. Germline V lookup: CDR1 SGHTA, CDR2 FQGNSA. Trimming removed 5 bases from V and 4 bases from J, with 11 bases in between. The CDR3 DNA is TGTGCCAGCAGCGTAGGACAGTTCTATGGCTACACCTTC. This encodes CASSVGQFYGYTF.

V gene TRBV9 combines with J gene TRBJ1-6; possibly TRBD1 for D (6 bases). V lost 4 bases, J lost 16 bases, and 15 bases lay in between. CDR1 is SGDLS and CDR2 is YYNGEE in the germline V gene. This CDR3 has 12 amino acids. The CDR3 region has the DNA TGTGCCAGCAGCTCCACAGGGTTCATACTCCACTTT. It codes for CASSSTGFILHF. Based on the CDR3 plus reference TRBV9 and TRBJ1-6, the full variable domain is DSGVTQTPKHLITATGQRVTLRCSPRSGDLSVYWYQQSLDQGLQFLIQYYNGEERAKGNILERFSAQQFPDLHSELNLSSLELGDSALYFCASSSTGFILHFGNGTRLTVT.

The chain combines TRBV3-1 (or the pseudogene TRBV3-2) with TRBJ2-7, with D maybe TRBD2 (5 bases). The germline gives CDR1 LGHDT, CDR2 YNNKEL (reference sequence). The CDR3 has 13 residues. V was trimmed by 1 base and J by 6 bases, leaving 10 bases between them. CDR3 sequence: CASSQGGFGEQYF. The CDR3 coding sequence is TGTGCCAGCAGCCAAGGAGGGTTCGGCGAGCAGTACTTC.

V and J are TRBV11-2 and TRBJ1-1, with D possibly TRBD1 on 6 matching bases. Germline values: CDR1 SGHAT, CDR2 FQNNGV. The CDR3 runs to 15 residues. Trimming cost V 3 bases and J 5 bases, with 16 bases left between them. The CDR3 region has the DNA TGTGCCAGCAGCTTTGCGGGGGGCAGAGGGACTGAAGCTTTCTTT. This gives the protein CASSFAGGRGTEAFF.

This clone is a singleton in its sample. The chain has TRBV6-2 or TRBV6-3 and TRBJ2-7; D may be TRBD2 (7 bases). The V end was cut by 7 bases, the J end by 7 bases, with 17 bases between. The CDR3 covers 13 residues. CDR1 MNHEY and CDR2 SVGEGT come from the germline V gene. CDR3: CASNYNREGEQYF. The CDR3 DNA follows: TGTGCCAGCAATTATAACAGGGAGGGGGAGCAGTACTTC.